These 21 T cell receptor beta chains were all obtained from the same sample, sequenced in a study of shared clonotypes between healthy human individuals. TCRdb's copy holds only in-frame clones and misses some; the assay was immunoSEQ multiplex PCR. The sample consists of 2 million to 2.5 million clones, roughly 94% of them appearing once. Terminally differentiated effector memory CD45RA+ cells were excluded from the naive CD8 cells, which were CD45RO-negative and positively selected for CCR7. Sequencing was carried out using naive CD8+ T cells sorted from blood. These receptors were obtained from a man younger than 35 in good health.

The V gene is TRBV29-1, the J gene TRBJ2-7; 10 bases map to TRBD1. Trimming at V came to 4 bases and at J to 6 bases, leaving 0 bases not matched to a gene. In germline, CDR1 is SQVTM, CDR2 ANQGSEA. This CDR3 spans 11 amino acids. The CDR3 nucleotides are TGCAGCGTTGGGACAGGGGGCGAGCAGTACTTC. It translates to CSVGTGGEQYF.

The chain recombines TRBV5-4 with TRBJ2-7; no clear D. CDR1 and CDR2 (germline): SGHNT, YYREEE (reference sequence). V was trimmed by 4 bases and J by 0 bases, leaving 11 bases between them. The CDR3 runs 14 residues. CDR3 amino acids: CASSDGQSSYEQYF. The CDR3 nucleotides are TGTGCCAGCAGCGACGGGCAGAGCTCCTACGAGCAGTACTTC.

This chain connects TRBV30 to TRBJ2-5, with 12 nucleotides matching TRBD2. CDR1 is GTSNPN, CDR2 SVGIG, per germline (reference sequence). The CDR3 extends over 15 amino acids. V shed 4 bases and J 3 bases; nucleotides not matched to a gene: 6. The CDR3 spells CAWTRLAGVKETQYF. The CDR3 nucleotides read TGTGCCTGGACCCGACTAGCGGGAGTAAAAGAGACCCAGTACTTC.

The CDR3 coding sequence is TGTGCCATCAGTCGACAGGGCGAGCCAGATACGCAGTATTTT. Protein product: CAISRQGEPDTQYF. The J gene is TRBJ2-3, the V gene TRBV10-3; TRBD1 aligns across 7 bases. The germline gives CDR1 ENHRY, CDR2 SYGVKD. V shed 5 bases and J 4 bases; nucleotides not matched to a gene: 6. The CDR3 loop spans 14 amino acids.

This chain connects TRBV18 to TRBJ2-1; the D gene is possibly TRBD2 (6 bases). Germline lookup yields CDR1 KGHSH and CDR2 LQKENI. The CDR3 extends over 15 amino acids. Trimming left V 2 bases short and J 9 bases short, with 17 bases between. CDR3 sequence: CASSPDGGGRVEQFF. CDR3 bases: TGTGCCAGCTCACCAGATGGGGGAGGTCGTGTTGAGCAGTTCTTC.

As for this clone: This sample includes further DNA sequences coding for the same CDR3. J is TRBJ1-2 and V is TRBV10-3; D may be TRBD1 (5 bases). CDR3 length: 13 amino acids. Trimming pared 2 bases from V and 2 bases from J, leaving 6 bases between. Germline V gene data show CDR1 as ENHRY and CDR2 as SYGVKD. CDR3 in amino acids: CAISEDRNYGYTF. The CDR3 DNA follows: TGTGCCATCAGTGAGGACAGAAACTATGGCTACACCTTC.

J is TRBJ2-3 and V is TRBV10-3; D unresolved. Looked up from germline, CDR1 is ENHRY and CDR2 is SYGVKD. The length of the CDR3 is 14 residues. Trimming took off 5 bases at V and 0 bases at J, with 9 bases between the two ends. The CDR3 loop reads CAISLRSSTDTQYF. The DNA of the CDR3 is TGTGCCATCAGTCTCCGGTCTAGCACAGATACGCAGTATTTT.

V and J are TRBV4-1 and TRBJ2-1; 10 bases align to TRBD1. V was pared by 0 bases and J by 7 bases, with 6 bases of the junction left unmatched. Germline CDR1 reads MGHRA; CDR2 reads YSYEKL. The CDR3 sequence is 16 residues long. The chain's CDR3 is CASSQDPGTGDNEQFF. DNA of the CDR3: TGCGCCAGCAGCCAAGATCCCGGGACAGGGGATAATGAGCAGTTCTTC.

This chain connects TRBV10-3 to TRBJ2-3, with 8 bases matching TRBD1. The V and J ends lost 11 bases and 0 bases, in that order; junction bases with no gene match: 7. This CDR3 spans 14 amino acids. Germline V gives CDR1 ENHRY, CDR2 SYGVKD. The CDR3 spells CAASQGASTDTQYF. In DNA, the CDR3 is TGTGCCGCCTCTCAGGGGGCTAGCACAGATACGCAGTATTTT.

Note on this clone: The sample has other DNA sequences that encode this CDR3 too. V is TRBV4-3 and J is TRBJ2-7; perhaps TRBD2 as D (5 bases). V dropped 0 bases and J dropped 3 bases, with 6 bases sitting between them. Germline CDR1 reads LGHNA; CDR2 reads YSLEER. The CDR3 is 13 residues long. The CDR3 DNA is TGCGCCAGCAGCCAAGAGAGGGTCTACGAGCAGTACTTC. Translated, it gives CASSQERVYEQYF.

In DNA, the CDR3 is TGTGCCAGCAGTTTCTCGGGACACCTAACCCTCGAGCAGTACTTC. Protein product: CASSFSGHLTLEQYF. The chain recombines TRBV27 with TRBJ2-7; the D gene is possibly TRBD1 (6 bases). The CDR3 loop spans 15 amino acids. V was shortened by 3 bases and J by 6 bases, with 18 bases between the two germline ends. Per the germline V gene, CDR1 is MNHEY and CDR2 is SMNVEV (reference sequence).

The rearrangement joins TRBV4-2 to TRBJ2-2; 8 bases map to TRBD2. There are 16 residues in the CDR3. After removal of 5 bases from V and 6 bases from J, the junction contained 11 bases not matched to a gene. Germline V gene data show CDR1 as LGHNA and CDR2 as YNFKEQ. The CDR3 nucleotides are TGTGCCAGCAGCGACCGCTTGAGCGGGAGCCCCGGGGAGCTGTTTTTT. Its protein product is CASSDRLSGSPGELFF.

In regard to this clone: Additional DNA sequences in this sample encode the identical CDR3. This CDR3 is CASSVDSGTYNEQFF. For the CDR3, the DNA is TGTGCCAGCAGCGTTGATAGCGGAACCTACAATGAGCAGTTCTTC. V gene TRBV9 combines with J gene TRBJ2-1, with D possibly TRBD2 on 6 matching bases. The V and J ends lost 2 bases and 2 bases respectively, with 11 bases between them. CDR3 length: 15 residues. Germline V gene sequence: CDR1 SGDLS, CDR2 YYNGEE.

The V gene is TRBV27, the J gene TRBJ2-7; a weak D match, TRBD1 (6 bases). The germline V and J ends were trimmed by 3 bases and 3 bases, with 12 bases remaining between them. The CDR3 covers 14 residues. Germline assignment: CDR1 MNHEY and CDR2 SMNVEV (reference sequence). For the CDR3, the DNA is TGTGCCAGCAGTTTGGCCGGGACAATCTACGAGCAGTACTTC. It specifies CASSLAGTIYEQYF.

The genes are TRBV5-1 and TRBJ2-7, with 7 bases fitting TRBD1. Germline assignment: CDR1 SGHRS and CDR2 YFSETQ. The ends lost 3 bases at V and 0 bases at J; junction bases unmatched: 9. The CDR3 contains 16 residues. The CDR3 region has the DNA TGCGCCAGCAGCTCAACCGGGACAGTGAACTCCTACGAGCAGTACTTC. It specifies CASSSTGTVNSYEQYF.

J is TRBJ2-2 and V is TRBV29-1; D tentatively reads TRBD1 or TRBD2 (6 bases each). CDR3 length equals 14 residues. The V end lost 7 bases, the J end lost 3 bases, and 15 bases lay between the germline ends. Germline lookup yields CDR1 SQVTM and CDR2 ANQGSEA. CDR3 sequence (DNA): TGCAGCGCCGTCGAGGGGGGCGACACCGGGGAGCTGTTTTTT. It specifies CSAVEGGDTGELFF.

This clone has more than one count but fewer than ten. This chain links TRBV6-1 with TRBJ1-5, with D unresolved. The CDR3 runs 15 residues. Trimming removed 1 base at V and 0 bases at J, with 7 bases between. The germline gives CDR1 MNHNS, CDR2 SASEGT. For the CDR3, the DNA is TGTGCCAGCAGTGAAGACGGGTATAGCAATCAGCCCCAGCATTTT. Translation gives CASSEDGYSNQPQHF.

The rearrangement uses TRBV30 and TRBJ1-3; D might be TRBD1 (6 bases). The CDR3 totals 16 residues. Germline V gene lookup returns CDR1 GTSNPN and CDR2 SVGIG (reference sequence). The V and J ends lost 4 bases and 1 base respectively, with 17 bases between them. The DNA of the CDR3 is TGTGCCTGGAATAGACAGGACCAAATATCTGGAAACACCATATATTTT. The encoded protein is CAWNRQDQISGNTIYF. Full variable domain (rest looked up from reference TRBV30 and TRBJ1-3): SQTIHQWPATLVQPVGSPLSLECTVEGTSNPNLYWYRQAAGRGLQLLFYSVGIGQISSEVPQNLSASRPQDRQFILSSKKLLLSDSGFYLCAWNRQDQISGNTIYFGEGSWLTVV.

The CDR3 DNA is TGCGCCAGCAGCTTGGACGGATTAACTAATGAAAAACTGTTTTTT. Translating gives CASSLDGLTNEKLFF. The chain couples TRBV5-1 to TRBJ1-4; unclear D gene. This CDR3 contains 15 residues. Germline V gene sequence: CDR1 SGHRS, CDR2 YFSETQ. The ends were cut back, 0 bases at V and 1 base at J, with 7 bases in the middle.

The chain joins TRBV19 to TRBJ1-1; D is uncertain. The length of the CDR3 is 17 residues. V was shortened by 3 bases and J by 1 base, with 18 bases between the two germline ends. The germline V gene encodes CDR1 LNHDA and CDR2 SQIVND (reference sequence). CDR3 residues: CASSILEIGGSNTEAFF. For the CDR3, the DNA is TGTGCCAGTAGTATCCTCGAGATTGGCGGATCGAACACTGAAGCTTTCTTT.

The CDR3 loop reads CASSYRSNVGYEQYF. CDR3 coding DNA: TGTGCCAGCAGTTACAGGAGTAATGTAGGCTACGAGCAGTACTTC. The chain combines TRBV6-5 with TRBJ2-7; no clear D gene. Germline assignment: CDR1 MNHEY and CDR2 SVGAGI. The V end lost 2 bases, the J end lost 3 bases, and 14 bases lay between the germline ends. The CDR3 totals 15 residues.